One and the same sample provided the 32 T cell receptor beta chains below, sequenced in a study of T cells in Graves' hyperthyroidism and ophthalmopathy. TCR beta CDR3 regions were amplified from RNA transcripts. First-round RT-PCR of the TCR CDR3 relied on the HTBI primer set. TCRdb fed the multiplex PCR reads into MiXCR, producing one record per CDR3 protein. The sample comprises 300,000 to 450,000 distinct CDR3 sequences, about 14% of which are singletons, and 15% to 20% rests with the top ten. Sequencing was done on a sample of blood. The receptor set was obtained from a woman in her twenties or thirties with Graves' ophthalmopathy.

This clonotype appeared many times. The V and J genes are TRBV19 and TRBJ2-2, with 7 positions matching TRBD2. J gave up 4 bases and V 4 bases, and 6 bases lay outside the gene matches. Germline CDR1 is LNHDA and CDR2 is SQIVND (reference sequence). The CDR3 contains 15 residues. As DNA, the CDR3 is TGTGCCAGTAGTACCCGGGGAGGGCGCACCGGGGAGCTGTTTTTT. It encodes CASSTRGGRTGELFF. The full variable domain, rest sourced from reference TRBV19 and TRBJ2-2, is DGGITQSPKYLFRKEGQNVTLSCEQNLNHDAMYWYRQDPGQGLRLIYYSQIVNDFQKGDIAEGYSVSREKKESFPLTVTSAQKNPTAFYLCASSTRGGRTGELFFGEGSRLTVL.

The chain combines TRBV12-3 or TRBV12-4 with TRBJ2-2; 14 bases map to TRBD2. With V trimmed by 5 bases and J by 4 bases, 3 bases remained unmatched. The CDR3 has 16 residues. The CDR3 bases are TGTGCCAGCAGTGAGACTAGCGGGGGGGTCACCGGGGAGCTGTTTTTT. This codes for CASSETSGGVTGELFF.

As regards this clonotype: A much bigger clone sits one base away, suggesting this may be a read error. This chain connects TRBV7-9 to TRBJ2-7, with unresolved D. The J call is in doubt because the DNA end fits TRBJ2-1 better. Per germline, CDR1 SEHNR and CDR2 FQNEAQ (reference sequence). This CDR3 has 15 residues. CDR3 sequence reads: CASSTIKGMSYEQFF. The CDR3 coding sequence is TGTGCCAGCAGCACAATTAAGGGTATGTCCTACGAGCAGTTCTTC.

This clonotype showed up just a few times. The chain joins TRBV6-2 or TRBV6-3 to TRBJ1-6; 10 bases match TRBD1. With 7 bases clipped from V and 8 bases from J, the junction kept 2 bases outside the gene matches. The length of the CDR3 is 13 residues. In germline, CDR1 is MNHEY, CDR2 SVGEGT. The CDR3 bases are TGTGCCAGCAAGGGGACAGGGGATTCACCCCTCCACTTT. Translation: CASKGTGDSPLHF.

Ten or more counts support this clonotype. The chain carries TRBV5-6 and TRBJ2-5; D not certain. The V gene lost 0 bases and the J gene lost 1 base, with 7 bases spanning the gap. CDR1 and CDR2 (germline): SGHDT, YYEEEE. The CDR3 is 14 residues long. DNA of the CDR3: TGTGCCAGCAGCTTGGACTTAAGCCAAGAGACCCAGTACTTC. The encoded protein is CASSLDLSQETQYF.

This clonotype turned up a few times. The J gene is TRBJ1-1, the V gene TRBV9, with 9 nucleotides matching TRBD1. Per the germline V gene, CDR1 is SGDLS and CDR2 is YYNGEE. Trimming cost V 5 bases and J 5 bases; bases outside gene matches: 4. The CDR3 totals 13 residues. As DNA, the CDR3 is TGTGCCAGCAGTGTCGGACAGGGGACTGAAGCTTTCTTT. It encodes CASSVGQGTEAFF.

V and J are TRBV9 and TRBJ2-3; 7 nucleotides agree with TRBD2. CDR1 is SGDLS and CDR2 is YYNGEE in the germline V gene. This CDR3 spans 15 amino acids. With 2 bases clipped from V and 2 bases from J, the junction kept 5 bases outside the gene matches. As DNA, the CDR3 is TGTGCCAGCAGCGTCGGGGGGTCGAACACAGATACGCAGTATTTT. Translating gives CASSVGGSNTDTQYF.

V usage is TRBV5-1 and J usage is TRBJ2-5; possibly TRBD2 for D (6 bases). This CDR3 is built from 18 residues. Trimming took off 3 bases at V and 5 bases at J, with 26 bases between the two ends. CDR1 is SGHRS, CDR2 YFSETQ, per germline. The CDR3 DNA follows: TGCGCCAGCAGCTCCCGACTAACGGGGGTTCGGTCCCTGGAGACCCAGTACTTC. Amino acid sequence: CASSSRLTGVRSLETQYF.

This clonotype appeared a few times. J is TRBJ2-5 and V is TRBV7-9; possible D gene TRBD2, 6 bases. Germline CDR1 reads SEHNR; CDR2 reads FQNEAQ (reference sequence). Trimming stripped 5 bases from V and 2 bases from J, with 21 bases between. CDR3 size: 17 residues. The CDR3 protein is CASSAALPRGTQETQYF. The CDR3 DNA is TGTGCCAGCAGCGCCGCACTTCCGCGGGGTACTCAAGAGACCCAGTACTTC.

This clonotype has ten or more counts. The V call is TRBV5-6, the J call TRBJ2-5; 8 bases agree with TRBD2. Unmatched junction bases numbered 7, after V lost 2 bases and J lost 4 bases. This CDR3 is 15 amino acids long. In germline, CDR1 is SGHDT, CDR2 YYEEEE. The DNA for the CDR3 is TGTGCCAGCAGCTTATGGCGGGGGGTTAGAGAGACCCAGTACTTC. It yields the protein CASSLWRGVRETQYF.

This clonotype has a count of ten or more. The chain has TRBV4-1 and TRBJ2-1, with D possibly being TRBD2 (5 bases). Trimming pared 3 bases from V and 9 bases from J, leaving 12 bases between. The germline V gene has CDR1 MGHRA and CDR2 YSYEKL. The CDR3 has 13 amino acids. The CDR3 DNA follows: TGCGCCAGCAGCCACCCTTCCCTAGCTGAGCAGTTCTTC. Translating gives CASSHPSLAEQFF.

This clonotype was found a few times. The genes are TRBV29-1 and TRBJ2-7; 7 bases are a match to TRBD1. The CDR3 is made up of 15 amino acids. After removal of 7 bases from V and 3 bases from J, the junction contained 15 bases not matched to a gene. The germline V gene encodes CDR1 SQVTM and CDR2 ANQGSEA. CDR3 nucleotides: TGCAGCGCTCTACGCGCCGGGACAGCCTTCTACGAGCAGTACTTC. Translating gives CSALRAGTAFYEQYF.

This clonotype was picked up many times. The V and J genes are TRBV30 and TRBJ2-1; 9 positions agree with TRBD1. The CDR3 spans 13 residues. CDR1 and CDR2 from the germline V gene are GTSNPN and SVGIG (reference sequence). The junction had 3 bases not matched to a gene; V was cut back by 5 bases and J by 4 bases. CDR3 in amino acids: CAWDRGGYNEQFF. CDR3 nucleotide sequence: TGTGCCTGGGACAGGGGGGGTTACAATGAGCAGTTCTTC.

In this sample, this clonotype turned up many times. CDR3 nucleotide sequence: TGCAGTGGAACAGGGACAGGGGGCCTCTACGAGCAGTACTTC. Protein: CSGTGTGGLYEQYF. This rearrangement joins TRBV20-1 to TRBJ2-7, with 12 bases that match TRBD1. This CDR3 contains 14 residues. In germline, CDR1 is DFQATT, CDR2 SNEGSKA (reference sequence). V shed 7 bases and J 3 bases; nucleotides not matched to a gene: 7.

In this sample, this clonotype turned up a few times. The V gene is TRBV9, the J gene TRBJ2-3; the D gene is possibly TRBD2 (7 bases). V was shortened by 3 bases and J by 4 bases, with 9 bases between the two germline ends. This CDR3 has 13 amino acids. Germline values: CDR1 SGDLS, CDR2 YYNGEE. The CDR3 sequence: CASSEGGPDTQYF. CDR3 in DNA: TGTGCCAGCAGCGAGGGGGGGCCAGATACGCAGTATTTT. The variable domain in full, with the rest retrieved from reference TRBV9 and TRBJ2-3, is DSGVTQTPKHLITATGQRVTLRCSPRSGDLSVYWYQQSLDQGLQFLIQYYNGEERAKGNILERFSAQQFPDLHSELNLSSLELGDSALYFCASSEGGPDTQYFGPGTRLTVL.

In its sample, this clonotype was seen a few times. CDR3 protein: CASSYRGGRPQHF. CDR3 DNA: TGTGCCAGCAGTTACAGGGGTGGCCGGCCCCAGCATTTT. This chain links TRBV6-2 or TRBV6-3 with TRBJ1-5, with D perhaps TRBD1 (5 bases). Trimming removed 2 bases at V and 9 bases at J, with 11 bases between. Germline CDR1 is MNHEY and CDR2 is SVGEGT. This CDR3 spans 13 amino acids.

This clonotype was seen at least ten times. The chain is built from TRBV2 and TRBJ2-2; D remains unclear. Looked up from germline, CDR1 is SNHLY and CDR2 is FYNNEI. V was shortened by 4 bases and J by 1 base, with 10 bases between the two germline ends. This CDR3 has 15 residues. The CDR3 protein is CASSAGDRNTGELFF. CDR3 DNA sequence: TGTGCCAGCAGTGCTGGAGATAGGAACACCGGGGAGCTGTTTTTT. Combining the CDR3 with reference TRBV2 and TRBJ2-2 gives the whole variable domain EPEVTQTPSHQVTQMGQEVILRCVPISNHLYFYWYRQILGQKVEFLVSFYNNEISEKSEIFDDQFSVERPDGSNFTLKIRSTKLEDSAMYFCASSAGDRNTGELFFGEGSRLTVL.

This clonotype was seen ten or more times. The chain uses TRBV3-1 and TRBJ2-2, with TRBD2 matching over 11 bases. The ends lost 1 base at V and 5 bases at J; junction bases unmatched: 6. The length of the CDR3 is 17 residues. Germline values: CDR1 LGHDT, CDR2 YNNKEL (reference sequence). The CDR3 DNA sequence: TGTGCCAGCAGCCAAGCGCTAGCGGGGGGTCGAACCGGGGAGCTGTTTTTT. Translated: CASSQALAGGRTGELFF.

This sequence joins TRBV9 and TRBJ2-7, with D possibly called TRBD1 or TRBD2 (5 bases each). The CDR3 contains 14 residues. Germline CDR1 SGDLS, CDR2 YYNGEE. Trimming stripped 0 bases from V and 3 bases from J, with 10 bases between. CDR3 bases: TGTGCCAGCAGCGTAGCGGGGACCAACTACGAGCAGTACTTC. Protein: CASSVAGTNYEQYF.

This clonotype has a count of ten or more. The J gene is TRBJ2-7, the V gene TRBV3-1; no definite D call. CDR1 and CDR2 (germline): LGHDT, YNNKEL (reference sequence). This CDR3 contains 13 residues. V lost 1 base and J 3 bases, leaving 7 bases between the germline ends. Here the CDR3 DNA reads TGTGCCAGCAGCCAAGTGTGGAGCTACGAGCAGTACTTC. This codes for CASSQVWSYEQYF.

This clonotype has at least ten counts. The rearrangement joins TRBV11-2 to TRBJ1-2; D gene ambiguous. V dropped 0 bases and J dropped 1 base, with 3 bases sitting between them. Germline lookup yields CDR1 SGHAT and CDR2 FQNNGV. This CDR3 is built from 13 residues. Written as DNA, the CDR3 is TGTGCCAGCAGCTTAGACAGTAACTATGGCTACACCTTC. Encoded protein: CASSLDSNYGYTF.

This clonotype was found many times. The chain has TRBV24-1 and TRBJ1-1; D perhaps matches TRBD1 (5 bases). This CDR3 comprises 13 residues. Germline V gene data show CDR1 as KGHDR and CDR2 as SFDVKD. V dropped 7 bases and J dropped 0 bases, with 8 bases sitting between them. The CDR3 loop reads CATRGELNTEAFF. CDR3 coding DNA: TGTGCCACCAGGGGGGAATTGAACACTGAAGCTTTCTTT.

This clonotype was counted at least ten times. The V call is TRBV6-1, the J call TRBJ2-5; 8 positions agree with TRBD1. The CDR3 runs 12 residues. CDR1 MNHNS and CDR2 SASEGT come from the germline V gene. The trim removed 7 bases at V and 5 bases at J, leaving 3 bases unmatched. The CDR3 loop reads CASMTGVETQYF. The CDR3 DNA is TGTGCCAGCATGACAGGGGTCGAGACCCAGTACTTC.

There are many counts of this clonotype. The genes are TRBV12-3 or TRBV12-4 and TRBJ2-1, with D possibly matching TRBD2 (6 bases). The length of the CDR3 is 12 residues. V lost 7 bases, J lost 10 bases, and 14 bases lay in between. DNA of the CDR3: TGTGCCAGCACTACCGGGACTGGGGAGCAGTTCTTC. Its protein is CASTTGTGEQFF.

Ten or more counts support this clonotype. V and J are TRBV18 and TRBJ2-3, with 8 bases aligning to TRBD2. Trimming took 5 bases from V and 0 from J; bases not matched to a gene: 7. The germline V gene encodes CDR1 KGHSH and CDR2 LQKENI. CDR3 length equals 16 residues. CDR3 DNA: TGTGCCAGCTCATCCCGACTAGCGCCAAGCACAGATACGCAGTATTTT. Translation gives CASSSRLAPSTDTQYF.

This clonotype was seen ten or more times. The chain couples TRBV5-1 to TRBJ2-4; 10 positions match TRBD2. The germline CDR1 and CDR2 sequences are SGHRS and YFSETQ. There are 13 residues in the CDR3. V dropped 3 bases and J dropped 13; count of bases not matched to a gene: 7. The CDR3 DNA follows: TGCGCCAGCAGCTCGGACGAGCGGGGGGGCCAGTACTTC. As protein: CASSSDERGGQYF.

The CDR3 region is CASSRGQKVDQPQHF. CDR3 nucleotides: TGTGCCAGCAGCAGAGGACAGAAGGTTGATCAGCCCCAGCATTTT. The chain employs TRBV11-2 and TRBJ1-5; possible D gene TRBD1, 6 bases. Trimming took 5 bases from V and 5 from J, leaving 16 bases between them. CDR1 is SGHAT and CDR2 is FQNNGV in the germline V gene. The CDR3 length is 15 residues.

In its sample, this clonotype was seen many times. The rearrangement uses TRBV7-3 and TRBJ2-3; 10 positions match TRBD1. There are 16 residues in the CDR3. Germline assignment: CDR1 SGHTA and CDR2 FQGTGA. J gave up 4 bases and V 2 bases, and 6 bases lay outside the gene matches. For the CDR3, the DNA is TGTGCCAGCAGCTTATTTGGGACAGGGGTTTCAGATACGCAGTATTTT. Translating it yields CASSLFGTGVSDTQYF.

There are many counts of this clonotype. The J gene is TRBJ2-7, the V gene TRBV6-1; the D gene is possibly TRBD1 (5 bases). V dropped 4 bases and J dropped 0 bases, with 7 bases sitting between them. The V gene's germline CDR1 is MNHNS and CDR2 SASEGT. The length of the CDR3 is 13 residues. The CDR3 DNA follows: TGTGCCAGCAGTGGACAGCTCTCCTACGAGCAGTACTTC. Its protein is CASSGQLSYEQYF.

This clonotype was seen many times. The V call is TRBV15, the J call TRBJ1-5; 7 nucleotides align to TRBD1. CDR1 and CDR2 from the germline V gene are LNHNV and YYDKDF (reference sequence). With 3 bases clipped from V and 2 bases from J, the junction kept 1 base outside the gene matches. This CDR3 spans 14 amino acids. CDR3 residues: CATSRGTGNQPQHF. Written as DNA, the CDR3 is TGTGCCACCAGCAGGGGGACAGGCAATCAGCCCCAGCATTTT. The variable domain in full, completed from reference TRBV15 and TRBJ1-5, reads DAMVIQNPRYQVTQFGKPVTLSCSQTLNHNVMYWYQQKSSQAPKLLFHYYDKDFNNEADTPDNFQSRRPNTSFCFLDIRSPGLGDTAMYLCATSRGTGNQPQHFGDGTRLSIL.

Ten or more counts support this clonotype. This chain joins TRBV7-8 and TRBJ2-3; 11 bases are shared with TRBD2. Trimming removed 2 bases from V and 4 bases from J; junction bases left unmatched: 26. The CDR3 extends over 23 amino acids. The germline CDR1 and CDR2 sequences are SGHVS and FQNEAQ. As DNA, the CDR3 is TGTGCCAGCAGCTTAACTTTGTACCAACCCCATCCAATAGCGGGGGGGCCTCCAGATACGCAGTATTTT. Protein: CASSLTLYQPHPIAGGPPDTQYF. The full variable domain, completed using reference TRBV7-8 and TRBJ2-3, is GAGVSQSPRYKVAKRGQDVALRCDPISGHVSLFWYQQALGQGPEFLTYFQNEAQLDKSGLPSDRFFAERPEGSVSTLKIQRTQQEDSAVYLCASSLTLYQPHPIAGGPPDTQYFGPGTRLTVL.

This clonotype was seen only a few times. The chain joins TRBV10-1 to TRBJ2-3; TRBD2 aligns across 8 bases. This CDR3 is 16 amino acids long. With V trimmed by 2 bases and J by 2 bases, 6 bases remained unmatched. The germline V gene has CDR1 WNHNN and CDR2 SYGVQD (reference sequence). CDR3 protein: CASSEMRAGVTDTQYF. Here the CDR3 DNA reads TGCGCCAGCAGTGAGATGCGAGCGGGGGTCACAGATACGCAGTATTTT.